The clone carrying this T cell receptor (beta chain) was seen a few times. Sequencing libraries made from TCR beta cDNA carried unique molecular identifiers. T cells numbering about 0.85 to 11 million yielded cDNA molecules that totaled roughly 500,000. TCRdb used MiXCR to reprocess the PCR reads, holding one entry per CDR3 protein. The repertoire consists of roughly 430,000 distinct CDR3 sequences, with about 39% occurring once and the leading ten covering approximately 7.1%. The data were taken from a study of post-analysis software for immune sequencing data. The origin of this receptor is a girl aged 2-10 years with multiple sclerosis. Sequenced material: blood.

The CDR3 region is CASSYGGGFGNEQFF. The CDR3 bases are TGTGCCAGCAGTTACGGCGGGGGGTTTGGTAATGAGCAGTTCTTC. The chain carries TRBV6-5 and TRBJ2-1; 8 positions agree with TRBD2. The V and J ends lost 2 bases and 7 bases, in that order; junction bases with no gene match: 7. The CDR3 length is 15 residues. CDR1 and CDR2 from the germline V gene are MNHEY and SVGAGI.